The clone carrying this T cell receptor (beta chain) was seen repeatedly, ten times or more. The data stem from a study of T cells of healthy individuals. TCRdb reprocessed the 5' RACE reads with MiXCR, giving one entry per CDR3 protein. Of some 82,000 distinct CDR3 sequences listed, about 4.8% are singletons. The germline CDR1 and CDR2 sequences are MNHEY and SVGAGI. V gave up 2 bases and J gave up 1 base, with 11 bases separating them. CDR3 length: 15 amino acids. The origin of this receptor is a female donor in good health. The chain carries TRBV6-5 and TRBJ1-1; weak D call: TRBD1 (5 bases). In DNA form, the CDR3 reads TGTGCCAGCAGTTACACCAGGGTGCAGAACACTGAAGCTTTCTTT. Its translation: CASSYTRVQNTEAFF.